These T cell receptor beta chains were read from a single sample in a study of T cells after posttransplantation cyclophosphamide. Method: immunoSEQ multiplex PCR; TCRdb's copy keeps in-frame clones and lacks some. The sample has 9,700 or so clones, 95% to 98% seen once; the top ten hold around 0.25%. The sample was naive CD4+ T cells sorted from PBMCs. The receptor source for this set is a woman aged 55 to 70 in good health, CMV-negative, and a related stem cell transplant donor. Each CDR3 is given with its conserved first and last residue. D genes are given only for firm matches. Expanded clones get a size class; other rows say once, few or many, or leave the size out.

D gene	V gene	clone size	J gene	CDR3 protein	CDR3 DNA
TRBD1	TRBV6-5	once	TRBJ1-2	CASSYARGYGYTF	TGTGCCAGCAGTTACGCCAGGGGGTATGGCTACACCTTC
NA	TRBV6-5	NA	TRBJ1-2	CASSYSRGGYTF	TGTGCCAGCAGTTACTCGAGAGGGGGCTACACCTTC
NA	TRBV6-5	NA	TRBJ1-2	CASSAPWRGGYTF	TGTGCCAGCAGTGCCCCATGGCGAGGGGGCTACACCTTC
NA	TRBV5-4	NA	TRBJ1-6	CASSLRRGENSPLHF	TGTGCCAGCAGCCTTCGACGGGGTGAAAATTCACCCCTCCACTTT
TRBD2	TRBV9	NA	TRBJ2-1	CASSPYTGTSDYNEQFF	TGTGCCAGCAGCCCTTACACCGGGACTAGCGATTACAATGAGCAGTTCTTC
NA	TRBV2	NA	TRBJ1-4	CASSYRNEKLFF	TGTGCCAGCAGTTACAGAAATGAAAAACTGTTTTTT
TRBD1	TRBV30	NA	TRBJ2-6	CARTGHTGANVLTF	TGTGCCAGGACAGGGCATACGGGGGCCAACGTCCTGACTTTC
NA	TRBV19	NA	TRBJ2-6	CASSIAQRSSGANVLTF	TGTGCCAGTAGTATTGCCCAACGGAGCTCTGGGGCCAACGTCCTGACTTTC
TRBD2	TRBV7-9	NA	TRBJ2-2	CASSLDLAGRTGELFF	TGTGCCAGCAGCTTAGATCTCGCCGGGAGGACCGGGGAGCTGTTTTTT
NA	TRBV6-6	NA	TRBJ1-6	CASSYTTGSNSPLHF	TGTGCCAGCAGCTATACGACAGGTTCGAATTCACCCCTCCACTTT
NA	TRBV15	NA	TRBJ1-3	CATSRDIPRGSFSGNTIYF	TGTGCCACCAGCAGAGATATTCCACGGGGGAGCTTCTCTGGAAACACCATATATTTT
NA	TRBV6-1	NA	TRBJ1-4	CAYGGGGEKLFF	TGTGCCTATGGAGGGGGGGGTGAAAAACTGTTTTTT